This paragraph covers one TCR beta chain sequence. The junction and the germline gene differ at one end; a read error may be behind it. The assay was immunoSEQ multiplex PCR, and TCRdb's table has in-frame clones only and misses some. The sample shows 45,000 or so clones, roughly four fifths of them seen only once. The CDR3 is made up of 12 amino acids. From germline, CDR1 is SGDLS and CDR2 YYNGEE. This sample stems from a study of PD-L1 blockade in urothelial cancer. On the study more broadly: Dosed intravenously at 1,200 mg every 3 weeks, atezolizumab was initiated by patients in the mid-2010s. Most patients, about 85% of the roughly 29, were males with bladder-origin cancer. The median number of T cells present in blood samples was approximately 140,000.

This sequence joins TRBV9 and TRBJ2-2, with D possibly being TRBD2 (6 bases). The sample consisted of PBMCs, taken around atezolizumab (anti-PD-L1) treatment. The clonotype comes from a man between 65 and 80 years old with urothelial cancer. The CDR3 DNA is TGTGCCACATCTCCGGCTACCGGGGGGCTGTTTTTT. Its translation: CATSPATGGLFF.